This is a list of T cell receptor beta chains from one sample in a study of T cells of healthy individuals. Each CDR3 protein is one row after TCRdb ran MiXCR on the 5' RACE reads. The sample contains around 63,000 distinct CDR3 sequences, 15% to 20% of which appear only once. These receptors came from a human donor in good health. Both conserved end residues are part of each CDR3. D genes are given only for firm matches. Clone size, where shown, is once, few, many, or a class for clones that have expanded.

d_call	j_call	clone_size	v_call	cdr3_aa
NA	TRBJ1-6	NA	TRBV4-1	CASSQAPGRISPLHF
NA	TRBJ2-5	few	TRBV20-1	CSARSGGGQETQYF
NA	TRBJ2-7	many	TRBV5-6	CASSRADTPYEQYF
NA	TRBJ1-5	many	TRBV4-2	CASSQDQLNQPQHF
TRBD1	TRBJ2-7	few	TRBV29-1	CSVEGGTGGRIYEQYF
NA	TRBJ2-7	NA	TRBV6-2/TRBV6-3	CASRTPRGEVGMYF
NA	TRBJ2-7	many	TRBV20-1	CSARADGLGEQYF
NA	TRBJ1-1	many	TRBV7-3	CASSFSRSSTEAFF
NA	TRBJ2-2	NA	TRBV11-3	CASSPSSGLAGELFF
NA	TRBJ2-5	many	TRBV29-1	CSVENGEETQYF
TRBD1	TRBJ1-5	few	TRBV6-6	CASSYLGQGYQPQHF
NA	TRBJ2-1	many	TRBV9	CASKPWGGPGEQFF
NA	TRBJ2-3	many	TRBV5-1	CASSLEGALRGADTQYF
NA	TRBJ2-7	few	TRBV5-1	CASSPPDEQYF
TRBD2	TRBJ2-1	many	TRBV5-1	CASSLVGGGSNEQFF
NA	TRBJ1-2	many	TRBV6-2/TRBV6-3	CASKDSQYGYTF
NA	TRBJ1-2	many	TRBV5-6	CASSWNRGDGYTF
TRBD1	TRBJ2-7	few	TRBV5-4	CASSFDRAYEQYF
NA	TRBJ2-1	few	TRBV7-9	CASSLGQVGVEQFF
NA	TRBJ2-3	NA	TRBV7-6	CASSRRLGGHTDTQYF
NA	TRBJ1-1	few	TRBV4-1	CASSQVRGATEAFF
NA	TRBJ2-3	many	TRBV7-2	CASSLEVVDTQYF
TRBD2	TRBJ2-1	medium-sized	TRBV2	CASSEARGGEQFF
NA	TRBJ2-3	NA	TRBV10-3	CAISARLEDTQYF
NA	TRBJ1-5	few	TRBV10-2	CASSEGGYGNQPQHF
TRBD2	TRBJ2-3	few	TRBV5-4	CASRPGGGGGTDTQYF
TRBD2	TRBJ2-3	many	TRBV29-1	CSAQAGSSTDTQYF
NA	TRBJ2-5	NA	TRBV5-1	CASSLGGYQETQYF
TRBD1	TRBJ1-2	NA	TRBV29-1	CSVDRADGYTF
NA	TRBJ2-7	few	TRBV5-1	CASSFQGDEQYF
TRBD1	TRBJ1-2	many	TRBV20-1	CSARVSDRIGGYTF
TRBD1	TRBJ1-3	NA	TRBV10-2	CASRAGQGAGNTIYF
NA	TRBJ1-1	NA	TRBV4-3	CASSHPSEVSAEAFF
NA	TRBJ2-3	few	TRBV28	CASSPVETSTDTQYF
TRBD1	TRBJ2-3	NA	TRBV5-5	CASSPLFPTGTGTPDTQYF
TRBD1	TRBJ2-1	NA	TRBV20-1	CSARGTGAKNEQFF
NA	TRBJ1-1	many	TRBV5-5	CASRSQGSVNTEAFF
NA	TRBJ1-2	NA	TRBV11-2	CASSLAGSGYTF
TRBD1	TRBJ1-2	NA	TRBV7-9	CASSLGVETGGNYGYTF
NA	TRBJ2-3	NA	TRBV4-2	CASSQDPPTGAGTDTQYF